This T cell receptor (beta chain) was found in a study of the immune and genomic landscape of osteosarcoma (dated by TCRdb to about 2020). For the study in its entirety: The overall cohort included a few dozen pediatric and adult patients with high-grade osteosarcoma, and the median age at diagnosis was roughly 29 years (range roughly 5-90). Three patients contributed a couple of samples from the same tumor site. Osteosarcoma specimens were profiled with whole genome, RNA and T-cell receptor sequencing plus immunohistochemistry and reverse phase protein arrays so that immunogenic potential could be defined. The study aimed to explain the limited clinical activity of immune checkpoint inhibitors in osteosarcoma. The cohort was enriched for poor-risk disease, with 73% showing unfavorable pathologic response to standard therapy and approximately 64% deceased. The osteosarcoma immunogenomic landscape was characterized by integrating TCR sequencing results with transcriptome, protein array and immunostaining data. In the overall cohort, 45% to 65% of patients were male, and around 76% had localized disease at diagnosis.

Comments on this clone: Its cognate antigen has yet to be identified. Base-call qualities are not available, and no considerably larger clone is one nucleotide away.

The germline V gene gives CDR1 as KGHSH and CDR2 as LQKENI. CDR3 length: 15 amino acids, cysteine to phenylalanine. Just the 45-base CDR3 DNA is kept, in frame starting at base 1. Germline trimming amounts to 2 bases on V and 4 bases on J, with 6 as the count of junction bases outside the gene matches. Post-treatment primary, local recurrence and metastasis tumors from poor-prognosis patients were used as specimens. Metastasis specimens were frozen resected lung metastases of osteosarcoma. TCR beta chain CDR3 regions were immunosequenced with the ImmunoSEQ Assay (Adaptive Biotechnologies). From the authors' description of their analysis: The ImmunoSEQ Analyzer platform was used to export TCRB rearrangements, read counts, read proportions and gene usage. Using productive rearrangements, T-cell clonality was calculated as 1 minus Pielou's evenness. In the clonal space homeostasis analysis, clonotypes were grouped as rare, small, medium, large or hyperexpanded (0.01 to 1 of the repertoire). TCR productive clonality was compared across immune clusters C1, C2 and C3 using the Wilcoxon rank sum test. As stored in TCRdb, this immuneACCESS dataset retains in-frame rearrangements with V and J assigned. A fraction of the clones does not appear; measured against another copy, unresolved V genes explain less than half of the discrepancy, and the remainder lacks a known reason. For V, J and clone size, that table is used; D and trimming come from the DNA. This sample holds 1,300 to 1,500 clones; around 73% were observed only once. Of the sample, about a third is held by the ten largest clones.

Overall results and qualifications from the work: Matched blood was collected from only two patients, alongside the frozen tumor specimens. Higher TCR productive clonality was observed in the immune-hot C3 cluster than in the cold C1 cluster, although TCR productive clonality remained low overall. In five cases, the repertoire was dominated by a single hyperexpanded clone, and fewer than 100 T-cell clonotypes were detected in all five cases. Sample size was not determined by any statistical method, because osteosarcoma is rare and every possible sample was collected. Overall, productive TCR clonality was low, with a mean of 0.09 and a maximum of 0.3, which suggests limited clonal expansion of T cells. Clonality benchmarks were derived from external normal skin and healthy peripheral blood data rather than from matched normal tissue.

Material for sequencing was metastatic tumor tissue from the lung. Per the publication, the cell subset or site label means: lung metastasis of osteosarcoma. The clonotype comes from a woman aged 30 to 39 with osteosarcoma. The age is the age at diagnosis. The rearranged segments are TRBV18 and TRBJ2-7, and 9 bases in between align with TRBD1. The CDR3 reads CASSPGSGQGYEQYF. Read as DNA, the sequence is TGTGCCAGCTCACCAGGGAGCGGACAGGGGTACGAGCAGTACTTC.